This paragraph covers one T cell receptor beta chain sequence. Using immunoSEQ multiplex PCR, the repertoire was profiled, and TCRdb retains in-frame clones only, with some absent. The sample lists some 68,000 clones, 90% to 95% occurring once. The sample originates from a study of T cell changes during pregnancy in multiple sclerosis. This sample comprised peripheral blood, obtained in the second trimester of pregnancy. This TCR was recovered from a female donor with multiple sclerosis, enrolled in a pregnancy study.

The CDR3 is CASSPLPHQPQHF. The CDR3 coding sequence is TGTGCCAGCTCACCCCTACCCCATCAGCCCCAGCATTTT. The V and J genes are TRBV18 and TRBJ1-5, with unresolved D. The length of the CDR3 is 13 residues. The germline CDR1 and CDR2 sequences are KGHSH and LQKENI. V was trimmed by 3 bases and J by 5 bases, leaving 8 bases between them. Based on the CDR3 plus reference TRBV18 and TRBJ1-5, the full variable domain is NAGVMQNPRHLVRRRGQEARLRCSPMKGHSHVYWYRQLPEEGLKFMVYLQKENIIDESGMPKERFSAEFPKEGPSILRIQQVVRGDSAAYFCASSPLPHQPQHFGDGTRLSIL.